A selection of T cell receptor beta chains follows, all from one sample in a study of cytomegalovirus exposure and HLA in healthy donors. TCRdb's table, derived via immunoSEQ multiplex PCR, lists solely in-frame clones and lacks some. This table has about 78,000 clones, almost 97% appearing once. Sequencing was carried out using PBMCs. The receptors derive from a man aged 18 to 29 in good health and CMV-seropositive. The CDR3 runs from the conserved cysteine through the conserved F or W. A D gene is named only where the DNA matches it firmly. A row's size may be missing; if present it is once, few, many or a size class.

>once|TRBV4-1|TRBJ2-5|-
CASSQDPHGSQETQYF
TGCGCCAGCAGCCAAGATCCCCACGGGAGTCAAGAGACCCAGTACTTC
>once|TRBV28|TRBJ1-4|-
CASSPGQANEKLFF
TGTGCCAGCAGTCCAGGGCAGGCTAATGAAAAACTGTTTTTT
>-|TRBV29-1|TRBJ2-5|TRBD2
CSADGTSGQETQYF
TGCAGCGCCGACGGGACTAGCGGACAAGAGACCCAGTACTTC
>-|TRBV7-9|TRBJ2-2|TRBD1
CASSLVAGGRTGELFF
TGTGCCAGCAGCTTAGTCGCAGGGGGCAGGACCGGGGAGCTGTTTTTT
>-|TRBV6-5|TRBJ2-3|-
CASRRGQDTQYF
TGTGCCAGCCGCCGCGGACAAGATACGCAGTATTTT
>-|TRBV7-9|TRBJ2-1|TRBD2
CASSPGLAGGNMHEQFF
TGTGCCAGCAGCCCCGGACTAGCGGGAGGTAATATGCATGAGCAGTTCTTC
>few|TRBV2|TRBJ1-5|TRBD1
CASSGDRDYQPQHF
TGTGCCAGCAGTGGGGACAGGGATTATCAGCCCCAGCATTTT
>-|TRBV7-9|TRBJ2-2|TRBD2
CASSQAGARTGELFF
TGTGCCAGCAGCCAGGCGGGAGCACGCACCGGGGAGCTGTTTTTT
>-|TRBV5-6|TRBJ1-1|-
CASSLARQEYTEAFF
TGTGCCAGCAGCTTGGCCCGACAGGAGTACACTGAAGCTTTCTTT
>-|TRBV14|TRBJ1-3|TRBD1
CASSLGQFEGNTIYF
TGTGCCAGCAGCCTGGGACAGTTCGAGGGAAACACCATATATTTT
>-|TRBV10-2|TRBJ2-5|-
CASSDAGGEETQYF
TGCGCCAGCAGTGATGCAGGAGGGGAAGAGACCCAGTACTTC
>-|TRBV5-8|TRBJ1-4|TRBD1
CASSLGTGGNEKLFF
TGTGCCAGCAGCTTGGGGACAGGGGGAAATGAAAAACTGTTTTTT
>-|TRBV5-4|TRBJ1-2|-
CASSDTLWEGSGGYTF
TGTGCCAGCAGCGACACCCTCTGGGAGGGGTCGGGAGGCTACACCTTC
>-|TRBV7-9|TRBJ1-1|TRBD1
CASSHRDRDTEAFF
TGTGCCAGCAGCCACCGGGACAGGGACACTGAAGCTTTCTTT
>large|TRBV4-1|TRBJ1-5|-
CASSQRTEGTPQHF
TGCGCCAGCAGCCAGCGGACAGAGGGTACGCCCCAGCATTTT
>-|TRBV5-4|TRBJ1-2|-
CASSLGGLPNYGYTF
TGTGCCAGCAGCTTGGGGGGCCTCCCGAACTATGGCTACACCTTC
>-|TRBV14|TRBJ1-2|TRBD1
CASPQGANSGYTF
TGTGCCAGCCCCCAGGGGGCGAACTCTGGCTACACCTTC
>-|TRBV28|TRBJ1-1|-
CASSLSSTGNTEAFF
TGTGCCAGCAGTTTGAGCTCGACAGGGAACACTGAAGCTTTCTTT
>-|TRBV14|TRBJ1-1|TRBD1
CASSHRTGTGVNTEAFF
TGTGCCAGCAGCCACCGAACCGGGACAGGGGTGAACACTGAAGCTTTCTTT
>-|TRBV10-2|TRBJ2-5|TRBD1
CASSESQGQETQYF
TGCGCCAGCAGTGAGTCACAGGGGCAAGAGACCCAGTACTTC
>-|TRBV19|TRBJ2-2|-
CASTSGQNTGELFF
TGTGCCAGTACCTCTGGACAGAACACCGGGGAGCTGTTTTTT
>-|TRBV6-5|TRBJ1-1|-
CASSYESWAFF
TGTGCCAGCAGTTACGAGTCTTGGGCTTTCTTT
>-|TRBV27|TRBJ2-2|-
CASSNSGSPGELFF
TGTGCCAGCAGTAATAGTGGGAGTCCCGGGGAGCTGTTTTTT
>once|TRBV13|TRBJ2-4|TRBD1
CASSHGQGELDIQYF
TGTGCCAGCAGCCACGGACAGGGGGAGTTGGACATTCAGTACTTC
>-|TRBV7-3|TRBJ2-3|TRBD2
CASSLISGRALDTQYF
TGTGCCAGCAGCTTAATTAGCGGGAGGGCTTTAGATACGCAGTATTTT
>-|TRBV7-8|TRBJ2-7|TRBD1
CASSRDRGSYEQYF
TGTGCCAGCAGCCGTGACAGGGGGTCCTACGAGCAGTACTTC
>-|TRBV6-6|TRBJ1-2|-
CASSYGTSDGYTF
TGTGCCAGCAGTTACGGGACATCGGATGGCTACACCTTC
>-|TRBV4-1|TRBJ1-1|TRBD1
CASSHADRGRLNTEAFF
TGCGCCAGCAGCCACGCCGACAGGGGGCGCTTGAACACTGAAGCTTTCTTT